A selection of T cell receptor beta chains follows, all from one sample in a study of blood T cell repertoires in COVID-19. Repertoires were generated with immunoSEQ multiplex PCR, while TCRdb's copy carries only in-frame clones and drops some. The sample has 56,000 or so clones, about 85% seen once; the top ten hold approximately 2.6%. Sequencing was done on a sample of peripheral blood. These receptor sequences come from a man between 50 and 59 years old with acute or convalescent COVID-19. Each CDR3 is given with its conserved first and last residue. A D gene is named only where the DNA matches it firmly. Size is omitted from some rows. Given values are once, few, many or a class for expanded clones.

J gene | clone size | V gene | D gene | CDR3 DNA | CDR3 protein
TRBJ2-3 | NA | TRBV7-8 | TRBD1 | TGTGCCAGCAGCATAAACAGGGGCCCCACAGATACGCAGTATTTT | CASSINRGPTDTQYF
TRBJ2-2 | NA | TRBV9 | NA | TGTGCCAGCAGCGTCGGGGTCGGCACCGGGGAGCTGTTTTTT | CASSVGVGTGELFF
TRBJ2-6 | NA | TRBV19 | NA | TGTGCCAGTAGTGTCCAGGGTGCTGGGGCCAACGTCCTGACTTTC | CASSVQGAGANVLTF
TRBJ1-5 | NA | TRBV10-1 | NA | TGCGCCAGCAGTGCCGGGGATGGGCCCCAGCATTTT | CASSAGDGPQHF
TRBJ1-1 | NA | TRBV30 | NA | TGTGCCTGGATAGGTTGGGCAGGGATGGGCACTGAAGCTTTCTTT | CAWIGWAGMGTEAFF
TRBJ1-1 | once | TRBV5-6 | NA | TGTGCCAGCAGCTTGTCAGAGGGCACTGAAGCTTTCTTT | CASSLSEGTEAFF
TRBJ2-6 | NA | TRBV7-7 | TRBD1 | TGTGCCAGCAGCCACGGACAGGTCCTCAGGACTGGGGCCAACGTCCTGACTTTC | CASSHGQVLRTGANVLTF
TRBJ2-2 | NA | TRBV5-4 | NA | TGTGCCAGCAGCTTTGAGGGGGGGCACGTCGGGGAGCTGTTTTTT | CASSFEGGHVGELFF
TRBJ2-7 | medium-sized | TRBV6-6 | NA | TGTGCCAGCAGTTACGTTCACCAGGGACTCTACGAGCAGTACTTC | CASSYVHQGLYEQYF
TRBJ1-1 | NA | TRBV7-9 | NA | TGTGCCAGCAGCTACAAGAACACTGAAGCTTTCTTT | CASSYKNTEAFF
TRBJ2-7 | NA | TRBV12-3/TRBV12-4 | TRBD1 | TGTGCCAGCAGTTTCGGGGACAGGAACGAGCAGTACTTC | CASSFGDRNEQYF
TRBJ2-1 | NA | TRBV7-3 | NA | TGTGCCAGCAGCCCTGACTTTAGTGAGCAGTTCTTC | CASSPDFSEQFF
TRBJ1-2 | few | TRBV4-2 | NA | TGTGCCAGCAGCCAAGATCCCGGGCAGCGGGGCGGCTACACCTTC | CASSQDPGQRGGYTF
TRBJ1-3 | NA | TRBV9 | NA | TGTGCCAGCAGCGTGGGGGAGGGGTCGTCTGGAAACACCATATATTTT | CASSVGEGSSGNTIYF
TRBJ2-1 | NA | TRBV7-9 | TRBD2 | TGTGCCAGCAGCTATTCTAGCGGGCCCTACAATGAGCAGTTCTTC | CASSYSSGPYNEQFF
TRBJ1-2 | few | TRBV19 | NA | TGTGCCAGCAAAGCACAGGGTGGTGGCTACACCTTC | CASKAQGGGYTF
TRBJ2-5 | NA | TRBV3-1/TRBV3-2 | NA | TGTGCCAGCAGCCGAAAAGGGGGGGCCCGGGACTCCCAACAAGAGACCCAGTACTTC | CASSRKGGARDSQQETQYF
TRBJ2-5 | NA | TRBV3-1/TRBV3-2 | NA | TGTGCCAGCACAGCGGAATACCAAGAGACCCAGTACTTC | CASTAEYQETQYF
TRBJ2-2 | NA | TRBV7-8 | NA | TGTGCCAGCAGCTTAGTCAGGCAGGGAATCACCGGGGAGCTGTTTTTT | CASSLVRQGITGELFF
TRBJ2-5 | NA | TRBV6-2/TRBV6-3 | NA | TGTGCCAGCAGTGACTCGAGGGAGACCCAGTACTTC | CASSDSRETQYF
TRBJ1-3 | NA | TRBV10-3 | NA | TGTGCCGGCACCTCGGGTTCTGGAAACACCATATATTTT | CAGTSGSGNTIYF
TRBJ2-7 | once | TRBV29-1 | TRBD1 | TGCAGCGTTGGCAGGGGGCTGTACGAGCAGTACTTC | CSVGRGLYEQYF
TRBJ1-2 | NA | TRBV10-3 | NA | TGTGCCATCAGTGCGGCAGGGTACGATGGCTACACCTTC | CAISAAGYDGYTF
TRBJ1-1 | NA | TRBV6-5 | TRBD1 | TGTGCCAGCAGCGGACAGGGGAACACTGAAGCTTTCTTT | CASSGQGNTEAFF
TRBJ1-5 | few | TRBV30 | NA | TGTGCCTGGGGATCCGGGACATACAATCAGCCCCAGCATTTT | CAWGSGTYNQPQHF
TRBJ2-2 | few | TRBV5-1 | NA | TGCGCCAGCAGCTTGCCCCGAGCGAACACCGGGGAGCTGTTTTTT | CASSLPRANTGELFF
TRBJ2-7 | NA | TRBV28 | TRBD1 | TGTGCCAGCAATCCCGGACAGGGTTACGAGCAGTACTTC | CASNPGQGYEQYF
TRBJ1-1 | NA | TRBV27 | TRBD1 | TGTGCCAGCAGTCTAGACCCAGGGGGTAACACTGAAGCTTTCTTT | CASSLDPGGNTEAFF
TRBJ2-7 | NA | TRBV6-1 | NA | TGTGCCAGCAGTGAAGCTGTTCGGGACGAGCAGTACTTC | CASSEAVRDEQYF
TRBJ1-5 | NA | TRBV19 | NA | TGTGCCAGTAGTATGCGGTCCGATAGCAATCAGCCCCAGCATTTT | CASSMRSDSNQPQHF
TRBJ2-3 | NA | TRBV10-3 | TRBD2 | TGTGCCATCAGACGATCCGGGACTAGCGCAGCAGATACGCAGTATTTT | CAIRRSGTSAADTQYF
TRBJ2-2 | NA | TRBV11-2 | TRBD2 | TGTGCCAGCAGCTTAGAGCTAGCGGGAGGTACCGGGGAGCTGTTTTTT | CASSLELAGGTGELFF
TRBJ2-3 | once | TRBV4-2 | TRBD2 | TGTGCCAGCAGCCAAGAGGGTAGCGGGGGCACAGATACGCAGTATTTT | CASSQEGSGGTDTQYF
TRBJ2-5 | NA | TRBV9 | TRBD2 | TGTGCCAGCAGCGTAGGGGACCCGGGGGGAGAGACCCAGTACTTC | CASSVGDPGGETQYF
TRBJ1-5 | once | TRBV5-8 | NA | TGTGCCAGCAGCTTAGTCCGGGGAGCAGGTCAGCCCCAGCATTTT | CASSLVRGAGQPQHF
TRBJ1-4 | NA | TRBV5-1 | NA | TGCGCCAGCAGCCCCCTGAAATTACCGAGCTTT | CASSPLKLPSF
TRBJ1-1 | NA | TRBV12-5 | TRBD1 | TGTGCTAGTGGTTTGGAGCAGGGGGCTAACACTGAAGCTTTCTTT | CASGLEQGANTEAFF
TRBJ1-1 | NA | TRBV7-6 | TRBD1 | TGTGCCAGCAGCCGTAGACAGGGGGAGACTGAAGCTTTCTTT | CASSRRQGETEAFF
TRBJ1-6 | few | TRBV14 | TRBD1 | TGTGCCAGCAGCCAAGGGCGACAGGGATCCCGCTCCTATAATTCACCCCTCCACTTT | CASSQGRQGSRSYNSPLHF
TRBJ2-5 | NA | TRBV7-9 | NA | TGTGCCAGCAGCTTAGACAGGTACCAAGAGACCCAGTACTTC | CASSLDRYQETQYF
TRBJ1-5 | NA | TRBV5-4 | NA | TGTGCCAGCAGCTTACAGGGCCATCAGCCCCAGCATTTT | CASSLQGHQPQHF
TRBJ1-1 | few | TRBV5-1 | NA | TGCGCCAGCAGCCCGGGACACACGAACACTGAAGCTTTCTTT | CASSPGHTNTEAFF
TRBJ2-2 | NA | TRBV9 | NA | TGTGCCAGCAGCGTAGCGTTCACCGGGGAGCTGTTTTTT | CASSVAFTGELFF
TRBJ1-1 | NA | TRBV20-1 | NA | TGCAGTGCTAGTCCCCCGCCGGGGTTTCCTGCTGAAGCTTTCTTT | CSASPPPGFPAEAFF
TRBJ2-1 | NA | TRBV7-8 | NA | TGTGCCAGCAGCTTACGAGTGAATGAGCAGTTCTTC | CASSLRVNEQFF